This TCR beta chain is from a study of cytomegalovirus exposure and HLA in healthy donors. Study-level findings and limits: Through in vitro validation, a few CMV-associated chains were shown to be specific for CMV antigens. There was a cluster of highly shared sequence variants that was likely a sequencing artifact. What a later analysis reportedly showed was that an Asian-associated ancestry cluster had fewer N-insertions than the roughly 670-donor mean.

A multiplex PCR was run with 60 Vbeta primers and 13 Jbeta primers. Here immunoSEQ multiplex PCR was the method, and the copy in TCRdb shows in-frame clones only, minus some. This table holds under 150,000 clones, roughly 80% found once. About this clone itself: Its antigen is unidentified.

The CDR3 contains 15 residues. V gave up 5 bases and J gave up 7 bases, with 20 bases separating them. Germline-derived CDR1 and CDR2 are SEHNR and FQNEAQ (reference sequence). The clonotype was recovered from a woman in her 40s in good health and CMV-seropositive. J is TRBJ1-1 and V is TRBV7-9; tentatively, D is TRBD1 (6 bases). Source material: PBMCs. The CDR3 DNA reads TGTGCCAGCAGCCCACCCACAGGGTCCGCGGGTGAAGCTTTCTTT. Protein: CASSPPTGSAGEAFF.